The T cell receptor (beta chain) described here comes from a study of early T cells in non-severe SARS-CoV-2 infection. In regard to this clonotype: Its antigen is still unknown.

Study findings and constraints: VDJdb-based annotation leaned toward anti-spike CD8 responses and missed private and CD4 specificities.

The CDR3 contains 13 residues. With 4 bases removed from V and 4 bases from J, the gap between germline ends came to 13 bases. The germline V gene encodes CDR1 SQVTM and CDR2 ANQGSEA. TCRdb processed the 5' RACE reads anew with MiXCR; each CDR3 protein has one entry. The table records about 60,000 distinct CDR3 sequences, more than 8.5% of them present only once. Sequenced input: whole blood. The genes are TRBV29-1 and TRBJ1-1, with D possibly matching TRBD1 (6 bases). The TCR was taken from an adult who was a healthcare worker with PCR-confirmed SARS-CoV-2 infection or an uninfected control (not recorded which). CDR3 DNA sequence: TGCAGCGTTGTACAGGGAGGTGGCACTGAAGCTTTCTTT. Translated: CSVVQGGGTEAFF.